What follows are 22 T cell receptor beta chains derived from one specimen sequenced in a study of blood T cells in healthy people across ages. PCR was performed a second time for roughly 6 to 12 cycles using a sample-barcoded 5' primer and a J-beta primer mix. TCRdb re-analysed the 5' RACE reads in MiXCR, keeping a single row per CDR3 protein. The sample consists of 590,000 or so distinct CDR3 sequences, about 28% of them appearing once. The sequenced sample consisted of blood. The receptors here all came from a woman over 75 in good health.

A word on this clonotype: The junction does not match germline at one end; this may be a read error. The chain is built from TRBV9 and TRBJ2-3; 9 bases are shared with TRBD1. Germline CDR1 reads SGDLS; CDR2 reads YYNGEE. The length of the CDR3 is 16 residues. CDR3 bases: TGTGTCAGCAGCCCGCGACAGGGGGGGGGCACAGATACGCAGTATTTT. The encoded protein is CVSSPRQGGGTDTQYF.

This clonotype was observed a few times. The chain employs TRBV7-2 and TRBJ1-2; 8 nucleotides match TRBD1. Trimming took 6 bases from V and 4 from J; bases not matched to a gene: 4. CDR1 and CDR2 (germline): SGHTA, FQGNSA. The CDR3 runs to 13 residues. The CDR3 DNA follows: TGTGCCAGCAGTTGGACAGGGCTCTATGGCTACACCTTC. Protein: CASSWTGLYGYTF.

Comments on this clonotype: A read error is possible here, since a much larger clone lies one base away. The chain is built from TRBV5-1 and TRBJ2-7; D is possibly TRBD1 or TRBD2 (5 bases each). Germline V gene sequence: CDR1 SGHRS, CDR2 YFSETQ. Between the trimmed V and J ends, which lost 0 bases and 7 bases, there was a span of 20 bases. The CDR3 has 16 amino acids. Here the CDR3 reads CASSLGDRGGLHEQYF. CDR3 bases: TGCGCCAGCAGCTTGGGAGACCGGGGCGGCCTCCATGAGCAGTACTTC.

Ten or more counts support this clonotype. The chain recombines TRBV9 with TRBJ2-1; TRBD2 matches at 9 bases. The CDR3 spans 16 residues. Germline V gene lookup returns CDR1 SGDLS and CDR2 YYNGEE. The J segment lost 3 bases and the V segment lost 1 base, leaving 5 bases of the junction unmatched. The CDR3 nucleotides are TGTGCCAGCAGCGTATCTAGGCGGGGGGGCTACAATGAGCAGTTCTTC. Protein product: CASSVSRRGGYNEQFF.

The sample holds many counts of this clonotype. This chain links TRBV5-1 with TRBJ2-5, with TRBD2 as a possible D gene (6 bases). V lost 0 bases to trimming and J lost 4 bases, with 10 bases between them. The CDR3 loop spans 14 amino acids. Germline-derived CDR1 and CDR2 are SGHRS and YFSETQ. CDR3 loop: CASSLGVLAETQYF. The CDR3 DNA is TGCGCCAGCAGCTTGGGCGTACTAGCAGAGACCCAGTACTTC.

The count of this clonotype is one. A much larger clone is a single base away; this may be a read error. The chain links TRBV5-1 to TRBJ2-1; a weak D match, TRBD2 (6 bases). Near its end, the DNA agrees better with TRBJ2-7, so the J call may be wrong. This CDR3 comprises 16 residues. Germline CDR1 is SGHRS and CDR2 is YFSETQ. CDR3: CASSLGSGLFYNEQYF. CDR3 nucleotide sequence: TGCGCCAGCAGCCTTGGGTCGGGACTCTTCTACAATGAGCAGTACTTC.

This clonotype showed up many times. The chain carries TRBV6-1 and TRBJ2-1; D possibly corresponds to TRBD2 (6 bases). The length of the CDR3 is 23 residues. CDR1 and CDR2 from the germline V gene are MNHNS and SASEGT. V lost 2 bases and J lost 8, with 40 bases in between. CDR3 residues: CASSEFSGGYWVGGRGDADEQFF. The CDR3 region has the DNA TGTGCCAGCAGTGAATTTTCTGGAGGTTATTGGGTAGGAGGGCGTGGGGATGCGGATGAGCAGTTCTTC.

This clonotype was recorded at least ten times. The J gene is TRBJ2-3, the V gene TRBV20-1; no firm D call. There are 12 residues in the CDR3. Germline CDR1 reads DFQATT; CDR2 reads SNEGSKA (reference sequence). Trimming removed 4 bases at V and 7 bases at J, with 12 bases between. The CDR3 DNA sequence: TGCAGTGCTAAAAGGGTGGCCAATACGCAGTATTTT. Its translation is CSAKRVANTQYF.

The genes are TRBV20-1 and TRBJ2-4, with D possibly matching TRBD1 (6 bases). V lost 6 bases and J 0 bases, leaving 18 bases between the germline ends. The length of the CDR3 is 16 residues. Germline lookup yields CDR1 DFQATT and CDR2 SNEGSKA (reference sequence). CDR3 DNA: TGCAGTGCGGGACAAGGAGACGTACTAGCCAAAAACATTCAGTACTTC. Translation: CSAGQGDVLAKNIQYF.

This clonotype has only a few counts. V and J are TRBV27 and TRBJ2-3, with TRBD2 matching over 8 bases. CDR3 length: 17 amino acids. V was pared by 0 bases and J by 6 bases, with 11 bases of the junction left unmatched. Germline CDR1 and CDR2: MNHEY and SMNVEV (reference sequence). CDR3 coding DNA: TGTGCCAGCAGTTTATCGACCTCGGGGGGGCAGGGTGATACGCAGTATTTT. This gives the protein CASSLSTSGGQGDTQYF.

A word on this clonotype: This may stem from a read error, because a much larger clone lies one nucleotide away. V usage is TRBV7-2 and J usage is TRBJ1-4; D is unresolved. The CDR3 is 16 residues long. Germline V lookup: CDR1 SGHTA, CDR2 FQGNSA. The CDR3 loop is CAGSLVPSSGNEKLFF. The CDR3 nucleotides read TGTGCCGGCAGCTTAGTACCCAGTAGTGGTAATGAAAAACTGTTTTTT.

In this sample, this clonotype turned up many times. The CDR3 sequence is CAISDFTYEQYF. The CDR3 DNA follows: TGTGCCATCAGCGATTTCACCTACGAGCAGTACTTC. The V gene is TRBV10-3, the J gene TRBJ2-7; D is undetermined. The CDR3 length is 12 residues. Germline CDR1 reads ENHRY; CDR2 reads SYGVKD. V gave up 6 bases and J gave up 2 bases, with 8 bases separating them.

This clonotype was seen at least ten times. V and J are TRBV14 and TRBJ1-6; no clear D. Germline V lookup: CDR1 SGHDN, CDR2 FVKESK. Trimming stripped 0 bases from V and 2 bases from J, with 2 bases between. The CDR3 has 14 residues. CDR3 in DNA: TGTGCCAGCAGCCAAGAGACCTATAATTCACCCCTCCACTTT. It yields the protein CASSQETYNSPLHF.

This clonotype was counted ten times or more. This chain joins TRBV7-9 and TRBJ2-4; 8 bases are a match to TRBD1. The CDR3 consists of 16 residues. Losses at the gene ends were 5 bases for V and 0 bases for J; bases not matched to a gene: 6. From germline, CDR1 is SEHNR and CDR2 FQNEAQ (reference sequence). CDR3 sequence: CASSRQGSLAKNIQYF. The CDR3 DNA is TGTGCCAGCAGCCGACAGGGGTCTCTAGCCAAAAACATTCAGTACTTC.

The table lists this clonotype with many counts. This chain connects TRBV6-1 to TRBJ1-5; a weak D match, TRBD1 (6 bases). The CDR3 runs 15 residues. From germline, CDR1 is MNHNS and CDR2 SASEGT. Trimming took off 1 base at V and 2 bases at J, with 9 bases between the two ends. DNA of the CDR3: TGTGCCAGCAGTGAAGGTAGACAGGGCAATCAGCCCCAGCATTTT. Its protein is CASSEGRQGNQPQHF.

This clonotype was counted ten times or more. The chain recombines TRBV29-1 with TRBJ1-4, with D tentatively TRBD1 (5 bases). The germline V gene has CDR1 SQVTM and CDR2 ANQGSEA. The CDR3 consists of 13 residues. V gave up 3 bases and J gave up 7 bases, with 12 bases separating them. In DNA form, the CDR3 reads TGCAGCGTTGACAAGGACGGGGGTGAAAAACTGTTTTTT. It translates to CSVDKDGGEKLFF.

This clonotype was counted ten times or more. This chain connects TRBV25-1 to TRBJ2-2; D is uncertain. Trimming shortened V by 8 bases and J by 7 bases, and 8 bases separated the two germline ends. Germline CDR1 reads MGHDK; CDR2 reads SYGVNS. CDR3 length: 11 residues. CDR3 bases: TGTGCCAGCGGGGTTGGCGGGGAGCTGTTTTTT. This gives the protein CASGVGGELFF.

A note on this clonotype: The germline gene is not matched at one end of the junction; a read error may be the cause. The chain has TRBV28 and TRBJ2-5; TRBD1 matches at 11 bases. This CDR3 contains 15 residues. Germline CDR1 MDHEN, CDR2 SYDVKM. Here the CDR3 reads CASTASGTGGETQYF. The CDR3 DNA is TGTGCCAGCACGGCTAGCGGGACAGGGGGAGAGACCCAATACTTC.

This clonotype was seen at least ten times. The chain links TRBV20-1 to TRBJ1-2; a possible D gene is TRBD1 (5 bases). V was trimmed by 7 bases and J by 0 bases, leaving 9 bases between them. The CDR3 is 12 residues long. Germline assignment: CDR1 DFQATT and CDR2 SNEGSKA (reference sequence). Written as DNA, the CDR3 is TGCAGTGTGACAGCATCTAACTATGGCTACACCTTC. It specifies CSVTASNYGYTF.

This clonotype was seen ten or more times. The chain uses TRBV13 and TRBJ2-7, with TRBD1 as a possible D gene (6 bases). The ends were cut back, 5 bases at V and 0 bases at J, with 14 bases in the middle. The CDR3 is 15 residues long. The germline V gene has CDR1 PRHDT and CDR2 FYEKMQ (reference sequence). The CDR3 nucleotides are TGTGCCAGCAGCGTCGGGACACTGAGCTCCTACGAGCAGTACTTC. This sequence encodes CASSVGTLSSYEQYF.

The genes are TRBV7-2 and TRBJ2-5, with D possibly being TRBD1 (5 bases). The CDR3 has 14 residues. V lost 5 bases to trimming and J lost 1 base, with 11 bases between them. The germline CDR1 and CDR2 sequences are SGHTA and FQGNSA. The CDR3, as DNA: TGTGCCAGCAGCCCTACTGGGGCCCAAGAGACCCAGTACTTC. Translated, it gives CASSPTGAQETQYF.

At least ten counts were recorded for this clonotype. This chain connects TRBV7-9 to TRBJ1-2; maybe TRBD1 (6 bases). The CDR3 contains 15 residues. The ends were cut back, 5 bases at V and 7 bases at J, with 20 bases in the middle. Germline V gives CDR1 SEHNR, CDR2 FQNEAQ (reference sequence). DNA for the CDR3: TGTGCCAGCAGCCGAGGTGGGGGGGCTTCTTTTGGCTACACCTTC. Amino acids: CASSRGGGASFGYTF.